These T cell receptor beta chains were read from a single sample in a study of cytomegalovirus exposure and HLA in healthy donors. Using immunoSEQ multiplex PCR, the repertoire was profiled, and TCRdb retains in-frame clones only, with some absent. The sample shows around 150,000 clones, 88% of them seen only once. Sequencing was done on a sample of PBMCs. These receptors were obtained from a woman between 40 and 55 years old in good health and CMV-seronegative. CDR3s include the opening cysteine and the closing phenylalanine or tryptophan. The D gene is left open where the match is weak. Rows give clone size only sometimes, using once, few, many, or a class for an expanded clone.

D	V	size	J	CDR3	DNA
TRBD2	TRBV7-2	.	TRBJ2-5	CASSFYSGREETQYF	TGTGCCAGCAGCTTTTATAGCGGGAGAGAAGAGACCCAGTACTTC
.	TRBV5-1	.	TRBJ2-5	CASSPSQGEAETQYF	TGCGCCAGCAGCCCAAGCCAGGGGGAGGCCGAGACCCAGTACTTC
.	TRBV11-2	few	TRBJ2-7	CASSPGRGVVYEQYF	TGTGCCAGCAGCCCCGGCCGCGGGGTCGTCTACGAGCAGTACTTC
TRBD1	TRBV29-1	.	TRBJ1-4	CSAKSNRGENEKLFF	TGCAGCGCGAAAAGCAACAGGGGGGAAAATGAAAAACTGTTTTTT
.	TRBV2	.	TRBJ1-4	CASLSEEFGKLFF	TGTGCCAGCTTGTCGGAGGAATTCGGAAAACTGTTTTTT
TRBD2	TRBV19	.	TRBJ2-5	CASSTQREETQYF	TGTGCCAGTTCTACCCAGCGGGAGGAGACCCAGTACTTC
TRBD1	TRBV10-2	.	TRBJ1-5	CASGKDRGRSNQPQHF	TGCGCCAGCGGAAAGGACAGGGGTCGGAGCAATCAGCCCCAGCATTTT
.	TRBV10-3	few	TRBJ2-5	CAISARYGFRQETQYF	TGTGCCATCAGTGCCCGGTACGGGTTCCGACAAGAGACCCAGTACTTC
.	TRBV13	.	TRBJ2-7	CASRTAGGKAEQYF	TGTGCCAGCAGGACAGCAGGGGGGAAGGCCGAGCAGTACTTC
.	TRBV28	.	TRBJ1-2	CASSEPGEGGYTF	TGTGCCAGCAGCGAACCAGGGGAAGGTGGCTACACCTTC
TRBD2	TRBV9	.	TRBJ2-2	CASSTRSLADTGELFF	TGTGCCAGCAGCACCCGCAGTCTAGCGGACACCGGGGAGCTGTTTTTT
TRBD1	TRBV28	.	TRBJ2-7	CASSPNPGQAPTGQYF	TGTGCCAGCAGTCCCAATCCGGGACAGGCTCCTACGGGGCAGTACTTC
.	TRBV5-1	once	TRBJ1-1	CASSIQSPGDTEAFF	TGCGCCAGCAGCATACAGTCCCCAGGGGACACTGAAGCTTTCTTT
.	TRBV5-6	.	TRBJ2-7	CASSLFGGYEQYF	TGTGCCAGCAGCTTGTTTGGAGGCTACGAGCAGTACTTC
TRBD1	TRBV4-1	.	TRBJ1-4	CASRTGGGRWEKLFF	TGCGCCAGCCGGACAGGGGGCGGACGTTGGGAAAAACTGTTTTTT
.	TRBV2	.	TRBJ1-1	CASSVRGTEAFF	TGTGCCAGCAGTGTAAGGGGGACTGAAGCTTTCTTT
.	TRBV6-5	.	TRBJ1-1	CASSRQRNTEAFF	TGTGCCAGCAGCCGACAGAGAAACACTGAAGCTTTCTTT
.	TRBV7-8	once	TRBJ2-2	CASGLAGQWSHTGELFF	TGTGCCAGCGGCTTAGCTGGTCAGTGGTCCCACACCGGGGAGCTGTTTTTT
.	TRBV11-2	.	TRBJ2-7	CASSPGLAYEQYF	TGTGCCAGCAGCCCGGGACTCGCCTACGAGCAGTACTTC
.	TRBV5-4	.	TRBJ1-5	CASSLDGYSNQPQHF	TGTGCCAGCAGCTTGGACGGGTATAGCAATCAGCCCCAGCATTTT
.	TRBV7-9	.	TRBJ2-2	CASSLTQGAGRELFF	TGTGCCAGCAGCTTAACACAGGGAGCTGGAAGGGAGCTGTTTTTT
.	TRBV28	.	TRBJ2-1	CASSFHGQGYNEQFF	TGTGCCAGCAGTTTCCACGGACAAGGATACAATGAGCAGTTCTTC
.	TRBV6-5	.	TRBJ1-1	CASSPGVAMNTEAFF	TGTGCCAGCAGTCCCGGGGTGGCCATGAACACTGAAGCTTTCTTT
.	TRBV27	.	TRBJ1-2	CASGLSRGYGYTF	TGTGCCAGCGGCCTCAGCCGGGGCTATGGCTACACCTTC
.	TRBV7-8	.	TRBJ2-5	CASSLTIAAQETQYF	TGTGCCAGCAGCTTAACTATAGCGGCCCAAGAGACCCAGTACTTC
TRBD2	TRBV27	.	TRBJ2-7	CASSLTSGRPLFSYEQYF	TGTGCCAGCAGTTTAACTAGCGGGAGGCCCCTCTTCTCCTACGAGCAGTACTTC
.	TRBV2	.	TRBJ1-6	CASLPLFSYNSPLHF	TGTGCCAGCCTTCCTTTGTTCTCCTATAATTCCCCCCTCCACTTT
.	TRBV21-1	once	TRBJ2-7	CASSKGGRAYEQYF	TGTGCCAGCAGCAAAGGCGGGAGGGCCTACGAGCAGTACTTC
TRBD2	TRBV19	.	TRBJ2-1	CASSIGTSGPNEQFF	TGTGCCAGTAGTATCGGGACTAGCGGACCCAATGAGCAGTTCTTC
TRBD2	TRBV19	.	TRBJ2-5	CASSEGLARETQYF	TGTGCCAGTAGTGAGGGACTAGCTCGAGAGACCCAGTACTTC
.	TRBV28	.	TRBJ2-2	CASSPPSGRDTGELFF	TGTGCCAGCAGTCCCCCCTCAGGCCGAGACACCGGGGAGCTGTTTTTT
.	TRBV6-1	.	TRBJ2-1	CASGLSASSYNEQFF	TGTGCCAGCGGCCTTAGCGCCAGCTCCTACAATGAGCAGTTCTTC
TRBD1	TRBV10-3	once	TRBJ1-5	CAISDGDRGVQPQHF	TGTGCCATCAGTGACGGGGACAGGGGAGTTCAGCCCCAGCATTTT
TRBD2	TRBV28	.	TRBJ2-7	CASSLMASGSYEQYF	TGTGCCAGCAGTTTAATGGCTAGCGGGAGCTACGAGCAGTACTTC
TRBD2	TRBV4-1	.	TRBJ2-1	CASSQSSGANEQFF	TGCGCCAGCAGCCAGAGTAGCGGGGCCAATGAGCAGTTCTTC
TRBD2	TRBV7-2	once	TRBJ2-7	CASSLAVAGVSYEQYF	TGTGCCAGCAGCTTAGCGGTGGCGGGAGTCTCCTACGAGCAGTACTTC
.	TRBV2	.	TRBJ2-2	CANPGVGRGDTGELFF	TGTGCCAACCCCGGAGTCGGGAGAGGTGACACCGGGGAGCTGTTTTTT
.	TRBV10-3	.	TRBJ1-2	CAISGGGSGGIWYGYTF	TGTGCCATCAGTGGAGGAGGGAGCGGGGGGATATGGTATGGCTACACCTTC
TRBD1	TRBV5-4	.	TRBJ1-2	CASSLGGQGFNYGYTF	TGTGCCAGCAGCTTGGGGGGACAGGGGTTTAACTATGGCTACACCTTC
TRBD1	TRBV11-2	.	TRBJ2-3	CASSSVGGPTDTQYF	TGTGCCAGCAGCTCGGTAGGGGGCCCTACAGATACGCAGTATTTT
.	TRBV11-2	.	TRBJ1-1	CASSLGGNTEAFF	TGTGCCAGCAGCTTAGGGGGCAACACTGAAGCTTTCTTT
.	TRBV5-4	.	TRBJ2-7	CASSRDLYEQYF	TGTGCCAGCAGCCGGGACTTGTACGAGCAGTACTTC
TRBD1	TRBV5-1	.	TRBJ1-1	CASMKGQPDTEAFF	TGCGCCAGCATGAAGGGACAGCCCGACACTGAAGCTTTCTTT
.	TRBV5-8	.	TRBJ1-2	CASSSSPPYGYTF	TGTGCCAGCAGCTCTAGCCCCCCCTATGGCTACACCTTC
TRBD1	TRBV4-1	.	TRBJ2-5	CASSGRDRGQETQYF	TGCGCCAGCAGCGGCCGGGACAGGGGGCAAGAGACCCAGTACTTC
TRBD1	TRBV5-1	.	TRBJ2-7	CASSYSVGTGGVKQYF	TGCGCCAGCAGCTACTCAGTAGGGACAGGGGGCGTAAAGCAGTACTTC
TRBD2	TRBV7-2	.	TRBJ2-7	CASSLGRLAEGYEQYF	TGTGCCAGCAGCTTAGGTCGACTAGCGGAGGGCTACGAGCAGTACTTC
.	TRBV21-1	.	TRBJ2-7	CASTIRGGDEQYF	TGTGCCAGCACTATAAGGGGAGGGGACGAGCAGTACTTC
TRBD2	TRBV5-1	.	TRBJ2-2	CASSLAGSSGSWEFTGELFF	TGCGCCAGCAGCTTGGCGGGGTCTAGCGGGAGTTGGGAGTTCACCGGGGAGCTGTTTTTT
.	TRBV7-9	.	TRBJ2-2	CSRTENTGELFF	TGTTCCAGGACTGAGAACACCGGGGAGCTGTTTTTT
.	TRBV28	once	TRBJ1-2	CASSQGVNYGYTF	TGTGCCAGCAGCCAAGGAGTTAACTATGGCTACACCTTC
.	TRBV28	.	TRBJ1-2	CASNQGHYGYTF	TGTGCCAGCAATCAGGGGCACTATGGCTACACCTTC
.	TRBV25-1	.	TRBJ2-5	CASSPWKGEETQYF	TGTGCCAGCAGCCCCTGGAAAGGGGAAGAGACCCAGTACTTC
.	TRBV28	.	TRBJ2-7	CASRLHSSYEQYF	TGTGCCAGCAGGCTACACAGCTCCTACGAGCAGTACTTC